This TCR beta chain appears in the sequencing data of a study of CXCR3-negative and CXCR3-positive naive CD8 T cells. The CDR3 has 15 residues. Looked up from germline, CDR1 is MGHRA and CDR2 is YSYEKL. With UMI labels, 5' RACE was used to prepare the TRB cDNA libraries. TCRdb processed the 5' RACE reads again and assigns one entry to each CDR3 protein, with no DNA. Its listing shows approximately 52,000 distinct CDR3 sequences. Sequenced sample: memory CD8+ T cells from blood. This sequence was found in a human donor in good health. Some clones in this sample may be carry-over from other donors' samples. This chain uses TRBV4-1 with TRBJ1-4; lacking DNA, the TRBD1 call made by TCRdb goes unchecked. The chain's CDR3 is CASSQEPGTNEKLFF.